The rows below give T cell receptor beta chains drawn from one sample of a study of blood T cell repertoires in COVID-19. Clones were sequenced by immunoSEQ multiplex PCR, and TCRdb holds only the in-frame ones, with some missing. The sample has 110,000 to 150,000 clones, about four fifths seen once. What was sequenced was peripheral blood. The receptors originated from a human donor in a cohort sampled during active COVID-19. Both conserved end residues are trimmed from each CDR3. The size field is filled for only some rows; it gives once, few, many or a size class.

j_call	clone_size	v_call	cdr3_aa
TRBJ2-2	NA	TRBV19	ASTESGFKAGELF
TRBJ2-7	NA	TRBV14	ASTLRSYEQY
TRBJ2-2	NA	TRBV5-1	ASSLARQGLNTGELF
TRBJ2-7	NA	TRBV28	ASSLGTSGRAYSYEQY
TRBJ2-3	NA	TRBV6-5	ASSRLAGTDTQY
TRBJ2-4	NA	TRBV3-1/TRBV3-2	ASSQDWTYRLAKNIQY
TRBJ2-7	NA	TRBV28	ASSPPGDSSYEQY
TRBJ2-1	NA	TRBV7-2	ASIQLREVNEQF
TRBJ1-4	NA	TRBV28	ASSPYRGGDEKLF
TRBJ2-2	NA	TRBV19	ASSIRAGGRSGTGELF
TRBJ1-1	NA	TRBV5-1	ASSFRRGSRNTEAF
TRBJ1-4	NA	TRBV5-6	ASSLLEGTNEKLF
TRBJ1-5	NA	TRBV23-1	ASSRFRGYDKFQPQH
TRBJ1-1	NA	TRBV29-1	SVGQNTEAF
TRBJ2-5	NA	TRBV5-4	ASSFGLLAGVETQY
TRBJ2-7	NA	TRBV6-5	ASSSPTSGRGEQY
TRBJ1-5	NA	TRBV16	ASSPYGRFDQPQH
TRBJ1-2	NA	TRBV28	ASSPRPSYGYT
TRBJ2-1	NA	TRBV4-3	ASSHDAGTSGSRDEQF
TRBJ2-2	NA	TRBV4-1	ASSRVTGELF
TRBJ2-1	NA	TRBV29-1	SVYRAGEGNNEQF
TRBJ2-5	NA	TRBV28	ASRISGGVEGETQY
TRBJ2-1	NA	TRBV28	ASSPPTSQVGEQF
TRBJ1-6	once	TRBV6-6	ASSYGQGVRNSPLH
TRBJ2-7	NA	TRBV5-1	ASSFQESYEQY
TRBJ2-7	NA	TRBV5-1	ASRGQGYEQY
TRBJ2-7	NA	TRBV5-1	ASSFTGGGGSYEQY
TRBJ2-5	NA	TRBV6-5	ASSYRTDQETQY
TRBJ2-4	NA	TRBV7-2	ASSSGQSIQY
TRBJ2-1	few	TRBV6-2/TRBV6-3	ASSRLAGGLFYNEQF
TRBJ2-7	many	TRBV18	ASSPGTGHYEQY
TRBJ2-2	NA	TRBV9	ASSVFYTGELF
TRBJ2-1	few	TRBV5-1	ASSFPLAGVRNEQF
TRBJ2-7	many	TRBV5-6	ASSLVGDFSGYEQY
TRBJ2-1	NA	TRBV19	ASSKIPGLAGVNEQF
TRBJ1-3	NA	TRBV18	ASSPAGQYLDTIY
TRBJ1-1	NA	TRBV15	ATSSHGGGTEAF
TRBJ2-7	NA	TRBV5-8	ASSDGLADSYEQY
TRBJ2-7	NA	TRBV7-2	ASSSGTSGPRTGFAEQY
TRBJ1-1	NA	TRBV7-2	ASSSQGTTEAF